The next 26 T cell receptor beta chains were all read from a single sample in a study of PD-1 blockade in classical Hodgkin lymphoma. Sequencing used immunoSEQ multiplex PCR; TCRdb keeps in-frame clones, though not all of them. The sample consists of about 35,000 clones, less than 85% of them appearing once. No patient escaped relapse after autologous stem cell transplantation, and brentuximab vedotin exposure varied. The sequencing here drew on peripheral blood mononuclear cells (PBMCs), taken before the second cycle of nivolumab. The receptors were gathered from a human donor with classical Hodgkin lymphoma.

The chain links TRBV7-2 to TRBJ1-5, with TRBD1 as a possible D gene (5 bases). V lost 0 bases, J lost 5 bases, and 14 bases lay in between. This CDR3 has 16 residues. Germline V CDR1 and CDR2: SGHTA, FQGNSA. The CDR3 spells CASSLAGRARDQPQHF. DNA of the CDR3: TGTGCCAGCAGCTTAGCTGGCAGGGCTAGGGATCAGCCCCAGCATTTT.

The J gene is TRBJ2-7, the V gene TRBV18; D remains ambiguous. Germline CDR1 is KGHSH and CDR2 is LQKENI. The CDR3 length is 14 residues. V was clipped by 4 bases and J by 0 bases, with 10 bases between them. CDR3 nucleotide sequence: TGTGCCAGCTCACGGGCCAGTACCTCCTACGAGCAGTACTTC. Encoded protein: CASSRASTSYEQYF.

In DNA, the CDR3 is TGTGCCAGCAGGAGACAGGGGAGCTCCTACGAGCAGTACTTC. Protein: CASRRQGSSYEQYF. The chain couples TRBV2 to TRBJ2-7; 8 bases fit TRBD1. This CDR3 is 14 amino acids long. V was clipped by 6 bases and J by 0 bases; unmatched bases: 4. Looked up from germline, CDR1 is SNHLY and CDR2 is FYNNEI. Drawing the rest from reference TRBV2 and TRBJ2-7, the complete variable domain is EPEVTQTPSHQVTQMGQEVILRCVPISNHLYFYWYRQILGQKVEFLVSFYNNEISEKSEIFDDQFSVERPDGSNFTLKIRSTKLEDSAMYFCASRRQGSSYEQYFGPGTRLTVT.

The chain has TRBV5-6 and TRBJ2-1; D possibly corresponds to TRBD1 (6 bases). V was pared by 4 bases and J by 4 bases, with 15 bases between. The germline gives CDR1 SGHDT, CDR2 YYEEEE. The CDR3 length is 15 residues. CDR3 in amino acids: CASSIRGRGYNEQFF. The CDR3 DNA sequence: TGTGCCAGCAGCATCAGGGGAAGGGGATACAATGAGCAGTTCTTC. Full variable domain (rest looked up from reference TRBV5-6 and TRBJ2-1): DAGVTQSPTHLIKTRGQQVTLRCSPKSGHDTVSWYQQALGQGPQFIFQYYEEEERQRGNFPDRFSGHQFPNYSSELNVNALLLGDSALYLCASSIRGRGYNEQFFGPGTRLTVL.

V gene TRBV5-1 combines with J gene TRBJ2-2; TRBD2 is a possible D gene (6 bases). Deletions cut 0 bases from V and 3 bases from J, with 6 bases between. The CDR3 length is 14 residues. Germline CDR1 reads SGHRS; CDR2 reads YFSETQ. The CDR3 sequence is CASSLAGDTGELFF. The CDR3 nucleotides read TGCGCCAGCAGCTTGGCGGGGGACACCGGGGAGCTGTTTTTT.

The chain links TRBV2 to TRBJ2-5, with no clear D. This CDR3 is built from 12 residues. Trimming stripped 8 bases from V and 4 bases from J, with 11 bases between. Germline V gene data show CDR1 as SNHLY and CDR2 as FYNNEI. CDR3 DNA sequence: TGTGCCAGCGGGCTAGATGGAGAGACCCAGTACTTC. Translating gives CASGLDGETQYF.

The chain employs TRBV7-3 and TRBJ2-5; D not resolved. Germline V CDR1 and CDR2: SGHTA, FQGTGA. The V and J ends lost 5 bases and 1 base respectively, with 14 bases between them. CDR3 length: 15 residues. The DNA of the CDR3 is TGTGCCAGCAGCCCGGGTTCGATGAGCCAAGAGACCCAGTACTTC. Residues: CASSPGSMSQETQYF.

This chain joins TRBV5-1 and TRBJ2-3, with 15 bases that match TRBD2. The CDR3 has 16 amino acids. V trimming: 4 bases; J trimming: 4 bases; junction bases outside the gene matches: 4. CDR1 is SGHRS and CDR2 is YFSETQ in the germline V gene. In DNA form, the CDR3 reads TGCGCCAGCAGCCCGGGACTAGCGGGGGGCTCAGATACGCAGTATTTT. Translation: CASSPGLAGGSDTQYF.

The V call is TRBV27, the J call TRBJ2-7; TRBD2 is a possible D gene (6 bases). The CDR3 consists of 17 residues. The V end was cut by 6 bases, the J end by 3 bases, with 24 bases between. The germline CDR1 and CDR2 sequences are MNHEY and SMNVEV (reference sequence). CDR3: CASRLSWEGGVVYEQYF. DNA for the CDR3: TGTGCCAGCAGGTTAAGTTGGGAAGGAGGGGTTGTCTACGAGCAGTACTTC.

The chain joins TRBV4-1 to TRBJ1-2, with D tentatively TRBD1 (5 bases). V was shortened by 4 bases and J by 5 bases, with 17 bases between the two germline ends. Germline assignment: CDR1 MGHRA and CDR2 YSYEKL. This CDR3 comprises 15 residues. CDR3 region: CASSPIGEGLYGYTF. In DNA, the CDR3 is TGCGCCAGCAGCCCTATAGGGGAGGGACTATATGGCTACACCTTC.

This chain uses TRBV30 with TRBJ1-2; possible D gene TRBD1, 5 bases. This CDR3 region has 15 residues. Germline V gives CDR1 GTSNPN, CDR2 SVGIG (reference sequence). V was cut by 2 bases and J by 6 bases, with 19 bases left in between. For the CDR3, the DNA is TGTGCCTGGAGTCAAAGGGGACCGTTGGGGGATGGCTACACCTTC. Protein sequence: CAWSQRGPLGDGYTF. Using reference TRBV30 and TRBJ1-2 for the parts outside the CDR3, the full variable domain is SQTIHQWPATLVQPVGSPLSLECTVEGTSNPNLYWYRQAAGRGLQLLFYSVGIGQISSEVPQNLSASRPQDRQFILSSKKLLLSDSGFYLCAWSQRGPLGDGYTFGSGTRLTVV.

The table lists this clone with a few counts. This sequence joins TRBV7-2 and TRBJ1-1; D ambiguous. The CDR3 covers 11 residues. V shed 5 bases and J shed 5 bases, with 6 bases lying between them. Germline-derived CDR1 and CDR2 are SGHTA and FQGNSA. DNA of the CDR3: TGTGCCAGCAGCCACCGAACTGAAGCTTTCTTT. It codes for CASSHRTEAFF.

The J gene is TRBJ1-2, the V gene TRBV6-5, with D possibly being TRBD1 (5 bases). The CDR3 length is 13 residues. Germline V gene data show CDR1 as MNHEY and CDR2 as SVGAGI. Trimming cost V 3 bases and J 7 bases, with 12 bases left between them. CDR3 nucleotides: TGTGCCAGCAGTTATGGGACCGACACTGGCTACACCTTC. Encoded protein: CASSYGTDTGYTF.

In DNA, the CDR3 is TGTGCCAGTATTGACGGACGCGCCGAGAACACTGAAGCTTTCTTT. This codes for CASIDGRAENTEAFF. This rearrangement joins TRBV19 to TRBJ1-1; D is unclear. Trimming pared 7 bases from V and 1 base from J, leaving 16 bases between. The CDR3 consists of 15 residues. Germline CDR1 reads LNHDA; CDR2 reads SQIVND (reference sequence).

This chain connects TRBV14 to TRBJ2-7, with D possibly called TRBD1 or TRBD2 (7 bases each). CDR1 and CDR2 (germline): SGHDN, FVKESK. This CDR3 region has 18 residues. Trimming shortened V by 3 bases and J by 0 bases, and 21 bases separated the two germline ends. The CDR3 reads CASSQHGGDSRSSYEQYF. For the CDR3, the DNA is TGTGCCAGCAGCCAGCATGGGGGGGACAGCAGGAGCTCCTACGAGCAGTACTTC.

V and J are TRBV7-8 and TRBJ2-7; D is uncertain. CDR1 is SGHVS and CDR2 is FQNEAQ in the germline V gene. The V gene lost 5 bases and the J gene lost 2 bases, with 10 bases spanning the gap. The CDR3 is 13 amino acids. This chain's CDR3 is CASSPPSTYEQYF. Written as DNA, the CDR3 is TGTGCCAGCAGCCCCCCCTCTACCTACGAGCAGTACTTC.

V gene TRBV29-1 combines with J gene TRBJ1-6; a weak D match, TRBD1 (5 bases). Trimming pared 4 bases from V and 4 bases from J, leaving 11 bases between. Germline CDR1 SQVTM, CDR2 ANQGSEA. The CDR3 extends over 14 amino acids. CDR3 protein: CSVGEGQYNSPLHF. The DNA of the CDR3 is TGCAGCGTTGGCGAGGGGCAGTATAATTCACCCCTCCACTTT. Full variable domain (remainder filled in from reference TRBV29-1 and TRBJ1-6): SAVISQKPSRDICQRGTSLTIQCQVDSQVTMMFWYRQQPGQSLTLIATANQGSEATYESGFVIDKFPISRPNLTFSTLTVSNMSPEDSSIYLCSVGEGQYNSPLHFGNGTRLTVT.

V gene TRBV19 combines with J gene TRBJ2-3; 9 bases align to TRBD2. V shed 8 bases, J shed 2 bases, and the junction held 8 bases outside the gene matches. Per germline, CDR1 LNHDA and CDR2 SQIVND (reference sequence). The CDR3 totals 15 residues. The CDR3 spells CASQERGAYTDTQYF. As DNA, the CDR3 is TGTGCCAGTCAAGAGCGGGGGGCATACACAGATACGCAGTATTTT.

The gene calls are TRBV10-3 and TRBJ2-7, with TRBD1 as a possible D gene (6 bases). This CDR3 comprises 14 residues. V lost 2 bases to trimming and J lost 7 bases, with 15 bases between them. CDR1 is ENHRY and CDR2 is SYGVKD in the germline V gene. CDR3 DNA sequence: TGTGCCATCAGTGAGATGGACAGTCTACGTGAGCAGTACTTC. Translating it yields CAISEMDSLREQYF.

The CDR3 nucleotides are TGTGCCAGTAGGAGCGGGGTGCAAGAGACCCAGTACTTC. Residues: CASRSGVQETQYF. V is TRBV19 and J is TRBJ2-5, with 7 bases lining up with TRBD2. The CDR3 length is 13 residues. J was trimmed by 2 bases and V by 6 bases; bases with no gene match: 3. Germline V gene sequence: CDR1 LNHDA, CDR2 SQIVND (reference sequence).

This chain joins TRBV19 and TRBJ2-7; D is undetermined. Looked up from germline, CDR1 is LNHDA and CDR2 is SQIVND (reference sequence). The V gene lost 4 bases and the J gene lost 6 bases, with 16 bases spanning the gap. There are 14 residues in the CDR3. The CDR3 is CASSTRHVAGEQYF. The DNA for the CDR3 is TGTGCCAGTAGTACACGACACGTGGCAGGCGAGCAGTACTTC.

The chain employs TRBV19 and TRBJ1-5; maybe TRBD1 (5 bases). This CDR3 spans 15 amino acids. Looked up from germline, CDR1 is LNHDA and CDR2 is SQIVND (reference sequence). The V end was cut by 6 bases, the J end by 2 bases, with 14 bases between. The DNA of the CDR3 is TGTGCCAGTAGGAGGAGGGGTAAAGGCAATCAGCCCCAGCATTTT. It codes for CASRRRGKGNQPQHF.

In the case of this clone: Other nucleotide sequences from this sample produce the same CDR3. This sequence joins TRBV7-6 and TRBJ2-7; possibly TRBD2 for D (6 bases). This CDR3 is 14 amino acids long. Germline V gene data show CDR1 as SGHVS and CDR2 as FNYEAQ. The ends were cut back, 3 bases at V and 0 bases at J, with 9 bases in the middle. The CDR3: CASSLGRNSYEQYF. DNA for the CDR3: TGTGCCAGCAGCTTGGGGAGGAACTCCTACGAGCAGTACTTC.

V and J are TRBV15 and TRBJ1-1; D perhaps matches TRBD1 (5 bases). Germline V gives CDR1 LNHNV, CDR2 YYDKDF (reference sequence). V lost 4 bases, J lost 6 bases, and 21 bases lay in between. This CDR3 is built from 16 residues. The CDR3 here is CATSTVGTWVDAEAFF. The CDR3 DNA sequence: TGTGCCACCAGCACCGTGGGGACTTGGGTAGACGCTGAAGCTTTCTTT.

In nucleotides, the CDR3 is TGTGCCAGCAGTGAAAGTAGGCGAGATCAGCCCCAGCATTTT. Translating gives CASSESRRDQPQHF. V gene TRBV2 combines with J gene TRBJ1-5; D is unclear. CDR3 length equals 14 residues. The V end lost 2 bases, the J end lost 5 bases, and 10 bases lay between the germline ends. Germline V gene data show CDR1 as SNHLY and CDR2 as FYNNEI.

This chain joins TRBV5-5 and TRBJ1-4, with D perhaps matching TRBD1 (6 bases). The length of the CDR3 is 14 residues. Germline V CDR1 and CDR2: SGHKS, YYEKEE (reference sequence). Trimming shortened V by 3 bases and J by 8 bases, and 14 bases separated the two germline ends. The CDR3 DNA sequence: TGTGCCAGCAGCTATAACAGGGAAGAAGAAAAACTGTTTTTT. Translated, it gives CASSYNREEEKLFF. Full variable domain (outside the CDR3, taken from reference TRBV5-5 and TRBJ1-4): DAGVTQSPTHLIKTRGQQVTLRCSPISGHKSVSWYQQVLGQGPQFIFQYYEKEERGRGNFPDRFSARQFPNYSSELNVNALLLGDSALYLCASSYNREEEKLFFGSGTQLSVL.